These T cell receptor beta chains were read from a single sample in a study of read filtering for tumor transcriptome and immune sequencing. TCRdb recomputed calls from the reads with MiXCR, one row per CDR3 protein. The sample yields 120,000 or so distinct CDR3 sequences, around 13% seen once. Sequencing was done on a sample of a population of CD138-negative cells sorted from bone marrow. Receptors were obtained from a donor aged 40 or older with multiple myeloma. Each CDR3 is given with its conserved first and last residue. The D gene is left open where the match is weak. For some rows the clone size is stated as once, few or many, or as a class when expanded; others skip it.

TRBD2	TRBJ2-5	many	TRBV28	CASSSPGLGTETQYF	TGTGCCAGCAGTTCCCCGGGACTAGGCACGGAGACCCAGTACTTC
TRBD1	TRBJ1-5	.	TRBV12-3/TRBV12-4	CASSSRDRGRGNQPPHF	TGTGCCAGCAGTTCCCGGGACAGGGGACGGGGCAATCAGCCCCCGCATTTT
.	TRBJ2-1	many	TRBV6-6	CASRSGPSSYNEQFF	TGTGCCAGCAGATCCGGACCAAGCTCCTACAATGAGCAGTTCTTC
TRBD1	TRBJ1-1	many	TRBV2	CASSSGTGRLTEAFF	TGTGCCAGCAGTTCCGGGACAGGGAGGTTAACTGAAGCTTTCTTT
TRBD1	TRBJ2-3	many	TRBV19	CATRQGGSTDTQYF	TGTGCCACCCGACAGGGGGGGAGTACAGATACGCAGTATTTT
TRBD2	TRBJ2-2	many	TRBV24-1	CATAGVGSGELFF	TGTGCCACCGCGGGGGTCGGGTCCGGGGAGCTGTTTTTT
.	TRBJ1-5	.	TRBV5-1	CASSLDGGVYQPQHF	TGCGCCAGCAGCTTGGACGGGGGCGTATATCAGCCCCAGCATTTT
.	TRBJ1-6	many	TRBV3-1	CASSQVLRRASPNSPLHF	TGTGCCAGCAGCCAAGTCCTCCGCCGGGCTAGTCCTAATTCACCCCTCCACTTT
.	TRBJ1-1	.	TRBV30	CAWSGGNTEASF	TGTGCCTGGAGTGGAGGGAACACTGAAGCTTCCTTT
TRBD1	TRBJ2-5	many	TRBV5-6	CASSVTGGEETQYF	TGTGCCAGCAGCGTCACAGGGGGAGAAGAGACCCAGTACTTC
TRBD2	TRBJ2-1	many	TRBV20-1	CSALAGYNEQFF	TGCAGTGCTTTAGCGGGTTACAATGAGCAGTTCTTC
.	TRBJ2-6	many	TRBV3-1	CASSLNSGANVLTF	TGTGCCAGCAGCCTCAACTCTGGGGCCAACGTCCTGACTTTC
TRBD2	TRBJ2-1	many	TRBV7-2	CASSLEGGRATEQFF	TGTGCCAGCAGCTTAGAGGGCGGGAGGGCCACTGAGCAGTTCTTC
.	TRBJ2-3	few	TRBV19	CASGTAYTDTQYF	TGTGCCAGCGGGACCGCTTACACAGATACGCAGTATTTT
TRBD1	TRBJ1-6	many	TRBV10-2	CASSEPGTDSPLHF	TGCGCCAGCAGTGAGCCGGGGACAGATTCACCCCTCCACTTT
TRBD2	TRBJ2-7	.	TRBV3-1	CASGLAGGYEQYF	TGTGCCAGCGGACTAGCGGGAGGCTACGAGCAGTACTTC
TRBD1	TRBJ2-5	few	TRBV29-1	CSVGTGVETQYF	TGCAGCGTTGGGACAGGGGTGGAGACCCAGTACTTC
TRBD1	TRBJ2-6	few	TRBV23-1	CASTDRGYGANVLTF	TGCGCCAGCACGGACAGGGGTTATGGGGCCAACGTCCTGACTTTC
TRBD2	TRBJ2-1	many	TRBV27	CASSFQRGGIHEQFF	TGTGCCAGCAGTTTCCAGCGGGGGGGCATACATGAGCAGTTCTTC
.	TRBJ2-3	many	TRBV12-3/TRBV12-4	CASSLDSSRTDTQYF	TGTGCCAGCAGCTTGGACTCCTCGCGCACAGATACGCAGTATTTT
.	TRBJ2-1	many	TRBV14	CASSQGPRQRPGYNEQFF	TGTGCCAGCAGCCAAGGGCCCCGACAGAGACCCGGTTACAATGAGCAGTTCTTC
.	TRBJ1-1	many	TRBV29-1	CSAEPGVSAFF	TGCAGCGCCGAACCCGGGGTGAGTGCTTTCTTT
.	TRBJ2-2	.	TRBV6-1	CASNPMGTGELFF	TGTGCCAGCAACCCCATGGGGACCGGGGAGCTGTTTTTT
.	TRBJ2-2	many	TRBV24-1	CATSTLGGELFF	TGTGCCACCTCTACTCTCGGCGGGGAGCTGTTTTTT
TRBD1	TRBJ2-1	many	TRBV6-1	CASRIQGALDEQFF	TGTGCCAGCAGGATACAGGGGGCTCTCGATGAGCAGTTCTTC
TRBD1	TRBJ2-5	.	TRBV11-2	CASSRGTGTQETQYF	TGTGCCAGCAGCCGGGGGACAGGAACCCAAGAGACCCAGTACTTC
.	TRBJ2-1	many	TRBV4-1	CASSQDFAYEQFF	TGCGCCAGCAGCCAAGATTTTGCTTATGAGCAGTTCTTC
TRBD2	TRBJ2-1	many	TRBV7-2	CASSLTSGNLNEQFF	TGTGCCAGCAGCCTCACTAGCGGGAATCTAAATGAGCAGTTCTTC